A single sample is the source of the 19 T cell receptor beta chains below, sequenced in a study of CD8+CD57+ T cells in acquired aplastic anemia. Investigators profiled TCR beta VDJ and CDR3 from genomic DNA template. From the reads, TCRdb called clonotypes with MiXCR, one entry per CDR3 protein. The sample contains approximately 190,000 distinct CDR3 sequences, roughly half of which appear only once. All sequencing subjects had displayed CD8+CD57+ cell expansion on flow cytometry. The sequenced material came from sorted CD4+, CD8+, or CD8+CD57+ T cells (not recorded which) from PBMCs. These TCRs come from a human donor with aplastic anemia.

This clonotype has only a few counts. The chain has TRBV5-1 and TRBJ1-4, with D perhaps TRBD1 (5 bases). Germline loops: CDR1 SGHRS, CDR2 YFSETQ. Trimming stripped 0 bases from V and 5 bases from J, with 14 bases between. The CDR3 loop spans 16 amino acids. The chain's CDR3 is CASSLASTGGNEKLFF. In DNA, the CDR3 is TGCGCCAGCAGCTTGGCTAGTACCGGGGGAAATGAAAAACTGTTTTTT.

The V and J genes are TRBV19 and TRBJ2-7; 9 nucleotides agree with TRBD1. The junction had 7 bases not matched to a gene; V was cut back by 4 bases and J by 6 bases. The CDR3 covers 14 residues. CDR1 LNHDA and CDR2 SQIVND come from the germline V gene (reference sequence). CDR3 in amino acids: CASSTSPDRGEQYF. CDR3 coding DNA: TGTGCCAGTAGTACCAGCCCGGACAGGGGCGAGCAGTACTTC.

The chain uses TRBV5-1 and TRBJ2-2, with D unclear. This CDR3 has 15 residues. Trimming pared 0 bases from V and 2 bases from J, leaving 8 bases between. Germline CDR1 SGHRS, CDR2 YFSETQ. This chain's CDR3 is CASSLGAPNTGELFF. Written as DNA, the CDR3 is TGCGCCAGCAGCTTGGGGGCCCCAAACACCGGGGAGCTGTTTTTT. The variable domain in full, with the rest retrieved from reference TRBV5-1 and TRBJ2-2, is KAGVTQTPRYLIKTRGQQVTLSCSPISGHRSVSWYQQTPGQGLQFLFEYFSETQRNKGNFPGRFSGRQFSNSRSEMNVSTLELGDSALYLCASSLGAPNTGELFFGEGSRLTVL.

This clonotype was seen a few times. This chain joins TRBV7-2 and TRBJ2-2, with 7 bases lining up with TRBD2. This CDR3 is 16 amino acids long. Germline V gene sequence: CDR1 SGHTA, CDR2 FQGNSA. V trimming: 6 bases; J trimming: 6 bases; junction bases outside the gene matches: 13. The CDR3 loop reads CASSSFGGSPPGELFF. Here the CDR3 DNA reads TGTGCCAGCAGTTCCTTTGGCGGGAGTCCCCCCGGGGAGCTGTTTTTT. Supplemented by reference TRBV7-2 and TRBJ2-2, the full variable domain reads GAGVSQSPSNKVTEKGKDVELRCDPISGHTALYWYRQSLGQGLEFLIYFQGNSAPDKSGLPSDRFSAERTGGSVSTLTIQRTQQEDSAVYLCASSSFGGSPPGELFFGEGSRLTVL.

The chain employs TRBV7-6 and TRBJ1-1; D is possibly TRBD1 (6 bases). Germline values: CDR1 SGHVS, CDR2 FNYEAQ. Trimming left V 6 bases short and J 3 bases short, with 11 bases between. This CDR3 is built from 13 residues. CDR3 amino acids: CASSPDRYTEAFF. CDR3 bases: TGTGCCAGCAGTCCGGACAGATACACTGAAGCTTTCTTT.

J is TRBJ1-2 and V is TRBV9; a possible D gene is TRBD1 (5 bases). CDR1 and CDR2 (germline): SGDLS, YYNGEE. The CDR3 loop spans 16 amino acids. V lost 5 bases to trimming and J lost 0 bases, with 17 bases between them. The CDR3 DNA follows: TGTGCCAGCAGTCCGGGTGGGGGAACAGCTAACTATGGCTACACCTTC. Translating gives CASSPGGGTANYGYTF.

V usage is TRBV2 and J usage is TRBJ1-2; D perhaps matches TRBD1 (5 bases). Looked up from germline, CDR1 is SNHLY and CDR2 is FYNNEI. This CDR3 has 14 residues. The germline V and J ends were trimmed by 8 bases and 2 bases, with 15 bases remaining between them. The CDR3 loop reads CASEGLRQNYGYTF. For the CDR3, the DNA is TGTGCCAGCGAGGGCCTTAGACAGAACTATGGCTACACCTTC.

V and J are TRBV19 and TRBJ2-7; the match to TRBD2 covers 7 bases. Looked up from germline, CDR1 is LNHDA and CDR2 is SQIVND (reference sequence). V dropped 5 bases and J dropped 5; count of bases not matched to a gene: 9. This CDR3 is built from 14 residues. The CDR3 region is CASSVAGEVHEQYF. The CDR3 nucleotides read TGTGCCAGTAGTGTGGCGGGAGAAGTCCACGAGCAGTACTTC.

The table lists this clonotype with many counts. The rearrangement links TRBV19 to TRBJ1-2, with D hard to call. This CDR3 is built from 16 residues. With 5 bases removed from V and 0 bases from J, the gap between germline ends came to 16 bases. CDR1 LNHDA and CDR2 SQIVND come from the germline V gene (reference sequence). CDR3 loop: CASSPWPGSSNYGYTF. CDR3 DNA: TGTGCCAGTAGTCCCTGGCCGGGAAGTTCTAACTATGGCTACACCTTC.

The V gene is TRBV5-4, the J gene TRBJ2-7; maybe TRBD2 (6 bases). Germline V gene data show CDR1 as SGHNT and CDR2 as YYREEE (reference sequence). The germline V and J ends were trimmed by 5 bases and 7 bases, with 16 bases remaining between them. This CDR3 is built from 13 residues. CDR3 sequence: CASREEEGTEQYF. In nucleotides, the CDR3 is TGTGCCAGCAGAGAAGAGGAAGGGACTGAGCAGTACTTC.

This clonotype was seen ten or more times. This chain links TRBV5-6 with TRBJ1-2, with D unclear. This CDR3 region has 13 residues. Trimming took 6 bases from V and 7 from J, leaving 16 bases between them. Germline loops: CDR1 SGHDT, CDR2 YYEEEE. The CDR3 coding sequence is TGTGCCAGCACCCCGGTAGGGCGCAGTGGCTACACCTTC. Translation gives CASTPVGRSGYTF.

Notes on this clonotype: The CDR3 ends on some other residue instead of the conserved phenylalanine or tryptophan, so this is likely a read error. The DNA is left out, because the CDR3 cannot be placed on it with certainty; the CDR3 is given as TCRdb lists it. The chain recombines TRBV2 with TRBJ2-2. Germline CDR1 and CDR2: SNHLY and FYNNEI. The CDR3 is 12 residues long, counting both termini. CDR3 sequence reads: CASSEMSGEPFS.

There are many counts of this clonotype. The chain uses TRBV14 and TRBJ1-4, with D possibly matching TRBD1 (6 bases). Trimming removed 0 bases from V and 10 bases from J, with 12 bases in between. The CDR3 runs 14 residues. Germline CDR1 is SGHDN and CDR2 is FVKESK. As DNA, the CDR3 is TGTGCCAGCAGCCAAGATTGGGGGCCACGAAAACTGTTTTTT. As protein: CASSQDWGPRKLFF.

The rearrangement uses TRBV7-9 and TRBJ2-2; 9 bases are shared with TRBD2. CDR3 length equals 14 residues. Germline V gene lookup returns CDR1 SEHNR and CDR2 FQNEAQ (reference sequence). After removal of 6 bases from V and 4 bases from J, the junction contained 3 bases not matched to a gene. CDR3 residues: CASRTSGITGELFF. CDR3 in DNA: TGTGCCAGCAGGACTAGCGGCATCACCGGGGAGCTGTTTTTT.

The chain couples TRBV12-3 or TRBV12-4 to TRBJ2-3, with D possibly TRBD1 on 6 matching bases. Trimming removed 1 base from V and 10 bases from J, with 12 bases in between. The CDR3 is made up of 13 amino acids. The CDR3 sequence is CASSLDRTVSQYF. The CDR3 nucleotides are TGTGCCAGCAGTTTAGATCGGACAGTGTCGCAGTATTTT.

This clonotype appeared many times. The CDR3 coding sequence is TGTGCCAGCAGCGTAGCAAAGGGCCATTTCGGTGAGCAGTTCTTC. Encoded protein: CASSVAKGHFGEQFF. The V and J genes are TRBV9 and TRBJ2-1, with unresolved D. V lost 0 bases, J lost 9 bases, and 16 bases lay in between. The CDR3 contains 15 residues. Looked up from germline, CDR1 is SGDLS and CDR2 is YYNGEE.

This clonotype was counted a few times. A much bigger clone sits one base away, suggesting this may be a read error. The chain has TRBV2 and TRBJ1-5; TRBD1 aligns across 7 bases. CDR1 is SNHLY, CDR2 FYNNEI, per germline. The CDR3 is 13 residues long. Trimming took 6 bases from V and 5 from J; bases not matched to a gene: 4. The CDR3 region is CASSQDRDQPQHF. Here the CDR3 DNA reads TGTGCCAGCAGCCAAGACAGGGATCAGCCCCAGCATTTT.

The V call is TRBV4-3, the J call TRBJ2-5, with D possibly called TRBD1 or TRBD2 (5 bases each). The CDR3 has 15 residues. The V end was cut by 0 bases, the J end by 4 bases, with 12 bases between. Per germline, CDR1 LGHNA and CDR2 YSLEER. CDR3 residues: CASSQDVFGAETQYF. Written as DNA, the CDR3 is TGCGCCAGCAGCCAAGATGTATTCGGGGCAGAGACCCAGTACTTC.

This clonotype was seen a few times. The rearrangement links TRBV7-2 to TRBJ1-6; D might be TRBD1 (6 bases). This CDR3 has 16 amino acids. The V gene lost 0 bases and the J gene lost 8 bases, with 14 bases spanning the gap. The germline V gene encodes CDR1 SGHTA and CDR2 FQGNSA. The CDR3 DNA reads TGTGCCAGCAGCTTAGCATTACAGGGTCTTGATTCACCCCTCCACTTT. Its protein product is CASSLALQGLDSPLHF.